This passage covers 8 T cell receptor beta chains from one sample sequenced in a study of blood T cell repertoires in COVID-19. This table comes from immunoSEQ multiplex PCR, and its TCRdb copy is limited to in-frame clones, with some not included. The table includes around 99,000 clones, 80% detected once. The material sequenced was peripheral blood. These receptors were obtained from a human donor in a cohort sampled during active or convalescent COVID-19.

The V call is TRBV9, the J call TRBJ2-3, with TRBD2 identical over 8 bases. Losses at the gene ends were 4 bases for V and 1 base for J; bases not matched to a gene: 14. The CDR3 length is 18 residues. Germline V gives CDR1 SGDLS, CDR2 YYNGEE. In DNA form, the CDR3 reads TGTGCCAGCAGCCTAAACCGATATGGAGCGGGGGGCACAGATACGCAGTATTTT. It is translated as CASSLNRYGAGGTDTQYF.

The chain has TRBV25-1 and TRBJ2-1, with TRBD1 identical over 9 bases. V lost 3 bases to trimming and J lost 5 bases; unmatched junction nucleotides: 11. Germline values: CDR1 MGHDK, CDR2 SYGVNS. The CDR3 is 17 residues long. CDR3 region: CASSDPKQGALNNEQFF. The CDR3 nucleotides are TGTGCCAGCAGTGACCCCAAACAGGGGGCGTTGAACAATGAGCAGTTCTTC.

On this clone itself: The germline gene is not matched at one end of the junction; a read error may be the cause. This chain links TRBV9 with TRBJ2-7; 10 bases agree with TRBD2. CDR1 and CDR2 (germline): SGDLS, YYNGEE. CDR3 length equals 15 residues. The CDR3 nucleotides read TGTGCCAGCAGTGTAGCTAGCGGGAGCTTCTACGAGCAGTACTTC. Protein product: CASSVASGSFYEQYF.

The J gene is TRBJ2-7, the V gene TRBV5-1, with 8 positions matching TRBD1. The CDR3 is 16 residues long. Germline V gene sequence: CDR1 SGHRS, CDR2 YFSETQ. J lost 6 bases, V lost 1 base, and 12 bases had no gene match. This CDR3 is CASSLISGTGHVEQYF. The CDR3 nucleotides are TGCGCCAGCAGCTTGATTTCTGGGACAGGTCATGTCGAGCAGTACTTC.

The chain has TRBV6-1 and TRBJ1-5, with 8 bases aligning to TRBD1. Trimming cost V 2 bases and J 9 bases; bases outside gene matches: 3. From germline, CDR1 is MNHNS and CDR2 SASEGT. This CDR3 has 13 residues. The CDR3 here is CASSETRGRPQHF. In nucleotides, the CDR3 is TGTGCCAGCAGTGAAACCAGGGGGCGGCCCCAGCATTTT.

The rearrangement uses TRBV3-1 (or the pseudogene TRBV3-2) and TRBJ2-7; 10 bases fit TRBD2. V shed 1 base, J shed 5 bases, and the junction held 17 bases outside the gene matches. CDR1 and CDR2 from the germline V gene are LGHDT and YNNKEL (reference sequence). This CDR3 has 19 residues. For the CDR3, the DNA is TGTGCCAGCAGCCAAGGCGGGGGACTAGCGTCCGGGAGGGCTGACGAGCAGTACTTC. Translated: CASSQGGGLASGRADEQYF.

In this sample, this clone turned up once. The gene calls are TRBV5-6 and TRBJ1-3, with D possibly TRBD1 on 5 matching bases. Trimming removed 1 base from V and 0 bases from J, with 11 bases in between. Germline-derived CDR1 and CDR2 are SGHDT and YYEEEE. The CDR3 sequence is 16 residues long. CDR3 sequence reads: CASSLFWGSSGNTIYF. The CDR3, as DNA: TGTGCCAGCAGCTTGTTTTGGGGCAGCTCTGGAAACACCATATATTTT.

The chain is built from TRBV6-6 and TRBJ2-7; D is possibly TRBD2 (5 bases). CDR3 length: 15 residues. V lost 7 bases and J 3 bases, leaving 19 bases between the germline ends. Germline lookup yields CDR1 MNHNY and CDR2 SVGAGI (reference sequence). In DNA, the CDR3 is TGTGCCAGCACCCCCCTGACTCCGGGAAGCTACGAGCAGTACTTC. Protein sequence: CASTPLTPGSYEQYF.